The present TCR beta chain was sequenced within a study of blood T cell repertoires in COVID-19. Turning to the study itself: Specimens from acute and convalescent COVID-19 originated in the United States, Italy and Spain. Sources were T cells, B-cell-depleted T cells, or PBMCs; the material itself was cDNA or gDNA.

Original data processing: Amplification with reference gene primers provided the estimates of nucleated cell counts. Here immunoSEQ multiplex PCR was the method, and the copy in TCRdb shows in-frame clones only, minus some. V and J calls and clone size are copied from that table; D and trimming were computed from the DNA. The profile covers roughly 250,000 clones, with about nine tenths appearing a single time and about 6% taken by the ten largest. Individuals drawn from around 24 US areas were about 18 to 89 years old. This clone appeared once. CDR1 SGHTA and CDR2 FQGNSA come from the germline V gene. The V gene lost 5 bases and the J gene lost 1 base, with 12 bases spanning the gap. The CDR3 runs to 15 residues.

The rearrangement links TRBV7-2 to TRBJ1-3; tentatively, D is TRBD1 (5 bases). Sequenced: PBMCs or T cells enriched from blood (not recorded which). The sequence was collected from a woman in her 30s with acute COVID-19. In DNA form, the CDR3 reads TGTGCCAGCAGCCCGGAGTCAGGGTCTGGAAACACCATATATTTT. Translating it yields CASSPESGSGNTIYF.